The clone carrying this TCR beta chain is categorized as medium-sized. V lost 9 bases, J lost 0 bases, and 5 bases stayed unmatched. The CDR3 runs to 14 residues. Germline V lookup: CDR1 MGHRA, CDR2 YSYEKL. This entry is derived from a study of OX40 agonist ivuxolimab in advanced cancers. Clones were read by immunoSEQ multiplex PCR, and TCRdb kept only the in-frame ones, dropping some. This table has about 35,000 clones, around four fifths appearing once. Sequenced material: CD4+ or CD8+ T cells sorted from blood, taken in a trial of the OX40 agonist ivuxolimab. The chain couples TRBV4-1 to TRBJ1-5, with 7 bases identical to TRBD1. The receptor's source is an adult with an advanced solid tumor such as melanoma, head and neck, liver or kidney cancer. The CDR3 sequence is CASGTEDSNQPQHF. The CDR3 nucleotides read TGCGCCAGTGGGACAGAAGATAGCAATCAGCCCCAGCATTTT.